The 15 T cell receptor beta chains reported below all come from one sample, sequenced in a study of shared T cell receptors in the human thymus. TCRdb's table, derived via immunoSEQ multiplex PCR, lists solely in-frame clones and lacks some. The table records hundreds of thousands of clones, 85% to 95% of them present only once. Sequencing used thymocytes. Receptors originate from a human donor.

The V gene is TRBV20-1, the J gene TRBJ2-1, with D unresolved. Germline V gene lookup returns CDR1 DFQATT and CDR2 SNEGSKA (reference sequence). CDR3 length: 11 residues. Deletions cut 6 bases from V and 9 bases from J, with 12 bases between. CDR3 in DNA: TGCAGTGCCACCTGGACGGGTGAGCAGTTCTTC. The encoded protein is CSATWTGEQFF.

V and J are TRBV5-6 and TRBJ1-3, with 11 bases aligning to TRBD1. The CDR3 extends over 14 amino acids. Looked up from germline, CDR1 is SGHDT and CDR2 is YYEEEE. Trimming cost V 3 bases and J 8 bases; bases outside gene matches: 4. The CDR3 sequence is CASSYGQGAYTIYF. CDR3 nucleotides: TGTGCCAGCAGCTATGGACAGGGGGCGTACACCATATATTTT. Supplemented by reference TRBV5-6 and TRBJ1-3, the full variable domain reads DAGVTQSPTHLIKTRGQQVTLRCSPKSGHDTVSWYQQALGQGPQFIFQYYEEEERQRGNFPDRFSGHQFPNYSSELNVNALLLGDSALYLCASSYGQGAYTIYFGEGSWLTVV.

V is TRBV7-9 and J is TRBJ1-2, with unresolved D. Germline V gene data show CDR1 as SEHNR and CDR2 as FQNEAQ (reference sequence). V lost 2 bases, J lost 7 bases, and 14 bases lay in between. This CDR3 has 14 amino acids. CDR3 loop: CASSLSGKVGGYTF. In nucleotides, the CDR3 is TGTGCCAGCAGCTTATCTGGGAAGGTCGGTGGCTACACCTTC.

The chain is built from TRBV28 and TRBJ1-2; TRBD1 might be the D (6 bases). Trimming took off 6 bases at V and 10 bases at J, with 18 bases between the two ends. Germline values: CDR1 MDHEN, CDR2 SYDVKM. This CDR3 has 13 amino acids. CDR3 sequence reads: CASRYKGTFLYTF. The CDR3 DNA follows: TGTGCCAGCAGGTATAAGGGGACATTCCTCTACACCTTC.

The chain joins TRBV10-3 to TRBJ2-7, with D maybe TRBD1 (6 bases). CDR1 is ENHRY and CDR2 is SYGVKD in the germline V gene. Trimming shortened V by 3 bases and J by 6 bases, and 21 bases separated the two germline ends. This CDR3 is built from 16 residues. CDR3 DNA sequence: TGTGCCATCAGTGATAAAAAAGACAGGACCCTAGGCGAGCAGTACTTC. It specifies CAISDKKDRTLGEQYF.

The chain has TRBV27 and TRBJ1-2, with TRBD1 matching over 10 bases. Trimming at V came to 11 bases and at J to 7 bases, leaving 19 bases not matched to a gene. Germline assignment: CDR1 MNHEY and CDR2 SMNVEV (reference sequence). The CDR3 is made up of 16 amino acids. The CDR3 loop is CASRGLGRQGAFGYTF. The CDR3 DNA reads TGTGCCTCCAGGGGCCTGGGGAGACAGGGGGCATTTGGCTACACCTTC.

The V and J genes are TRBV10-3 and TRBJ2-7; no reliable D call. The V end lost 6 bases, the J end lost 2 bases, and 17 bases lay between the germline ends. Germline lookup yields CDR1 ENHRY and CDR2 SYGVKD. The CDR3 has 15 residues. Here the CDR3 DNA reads TGTGCCATCAGATTGGCCGAAGCGATCACCTACGAGCAGTACTTC. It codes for CAIRLAEAITYEQYF.

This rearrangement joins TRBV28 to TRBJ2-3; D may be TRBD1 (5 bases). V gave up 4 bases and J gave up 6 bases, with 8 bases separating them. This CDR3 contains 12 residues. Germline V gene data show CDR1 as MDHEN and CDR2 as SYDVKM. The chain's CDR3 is CASSSGWDTQYF. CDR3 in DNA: TGTGCCAGCAGTTCAGGGTGGGATACGCAGTATTTT.

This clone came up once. This chain's CDR3 is CASSLKSPDGDTQYF. The CDR3 region has the DNA TGCGCCAGCAGCTTGAAATCCCCGGATGGAGATACGCAGTATTTT. This sequence joins TRBV5-1 and TRBJ2-3; D gene ambiguous. This CDR3 spans 15 amino acids. Trimming stripped 1 base from V and 5 bases from J, with 14 bases between. Germline V CDR1 and CDR2: SGHRS, YFSETQ.

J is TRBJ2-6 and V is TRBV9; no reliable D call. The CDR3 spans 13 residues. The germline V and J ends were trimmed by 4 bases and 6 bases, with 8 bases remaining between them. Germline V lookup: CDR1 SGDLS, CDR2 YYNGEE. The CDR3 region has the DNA TGTGCCAGCAGCCCCCCCGTGGCCAACGTCCTGACTTTC. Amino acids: CASSPPVANVLTF. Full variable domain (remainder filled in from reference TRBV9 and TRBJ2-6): DSGVTQTPKHLITATGQRVTLRCSPRSGDLSVYWYQQSLDQGLQFLIQYYNGEERAKGNILERFSAQQFPDLHSELNLSSLELGDSALYFCASSPPVANVLTFGAGSRLTVL.

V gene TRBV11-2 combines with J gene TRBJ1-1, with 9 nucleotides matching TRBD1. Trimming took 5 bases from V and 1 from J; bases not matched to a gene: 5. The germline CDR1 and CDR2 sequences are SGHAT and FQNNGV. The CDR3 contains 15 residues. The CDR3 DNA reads TGTGCCAGCAGCCCAGGACAGGGGCCGAACACTGAAGCTTTCTTT. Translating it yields CASSPGQGPNTEAFF.

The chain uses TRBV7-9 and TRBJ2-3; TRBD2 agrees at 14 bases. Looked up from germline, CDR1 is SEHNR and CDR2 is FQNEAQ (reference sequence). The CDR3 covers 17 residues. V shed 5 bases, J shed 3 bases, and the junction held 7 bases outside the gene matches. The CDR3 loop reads CASSGGLAGGVTDTQYF. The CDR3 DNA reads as TGTGCCAGCAGCGGTGGACTAGCGGGAGGCGTTACAGATACGCAGTATTTT.

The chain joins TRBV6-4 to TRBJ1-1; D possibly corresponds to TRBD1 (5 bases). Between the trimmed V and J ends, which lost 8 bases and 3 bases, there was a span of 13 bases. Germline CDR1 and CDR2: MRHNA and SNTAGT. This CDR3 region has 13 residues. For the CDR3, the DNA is TGTGCCAGCCCCGGGGCTAGGGACACTGAAGCTTTCTTT. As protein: CASPGARDTEAFF.

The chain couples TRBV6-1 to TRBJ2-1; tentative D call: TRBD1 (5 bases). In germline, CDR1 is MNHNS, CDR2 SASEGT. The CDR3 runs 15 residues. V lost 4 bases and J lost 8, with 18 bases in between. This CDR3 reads CASSGIHAQGDEQFF. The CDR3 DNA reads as TGTGCCAGCAGTGGAATACACGCCCAAGGGGATGAGCAGTTCTTC.

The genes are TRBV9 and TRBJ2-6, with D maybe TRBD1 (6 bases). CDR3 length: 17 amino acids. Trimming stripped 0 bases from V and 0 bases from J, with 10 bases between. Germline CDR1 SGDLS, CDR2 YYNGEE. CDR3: CASSVEGHLSGANVLTF. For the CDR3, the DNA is TGTGCCAGCAGCGTAGAGGGACATCTCTCTGGGGCCAACGTCCTGACTTTC.